This TCR beta chain was profiled in a study of blood T cell repertoires in COVID-19. Participants, about 18 to 89 years old, spanned fewer than 30 US areas. This clone was observed a single time. This CDR3 spans 14 amino acids. The germline V and J ends were trimmed by 1 base and 0 bases, with 5 bases remaining between them. The germline CDR1 and CDR2 sequences are MNHNY and SVGAGI (reference sequence). Sequencing was performed with immunoSEQ multiplex PCR; in TCRdb, only in-frame clones are kept and a portion is missing. The sample shows some 260,000 clones, around 86% of them seen only once. The sequenced sample consisted of PBMCs or T cells enriched from blood (not recorded which). The chain recombines TRBV6-6 with TRBJ2-3, with D unclear. The clonotype originates from a man aged 35 to 55 who had recovered from COVID-19. For the CDR3, the DNA is TGTGCCAGCAGTTACTACAAAAGCACAGATACGCAGTATTTT. Translated: CASSYYKSTDTQYF.